The 12 T cell receptor beta chains given below trace back to one sample, sequenced in a study of T-cell memory formation after mild COVID-19. MiXCR, run by TCRdb on the 5' RACE reads, gives a single entry per CDR3 protein. The table shows approximately 260,000 distinct CDR3 sequences, with over 15% occurring only once. The sequencing input was PBMCs or a T cell subset sorted from them (not recorded which). These receptors were obtained from a man between 18 and 29 years old who had mild COVID-19 (a few samples of this study predate the infection). Cell type and time point are not known.

The genes are TRBV27 and TRBJ2-1; D uncertain. Trimming removed 2 bases from V and 7 bases from J, with 9 bases in between. The CDR3 is 13 residues long. Germline CDR1 is MNHEY and CDR2 is SMNVEV (reference sequence). The CDR3: CASSLGPRNEQFF. DNA for the CDR3: TGTGCCAGCAGTTTAGGCCCCCGAAATGAGCAGTTCTTC.

The chain employs TRBV5-1 and TRBJ2-3; D may be TRBD2 (6 bases). Trimming pared 2 bases from V and 5 bases from J, leaving 18 bases between. The CDR3 spans 16 residues. Per germline, CDR1 SGHRS and CDR2 YFSETQ. The CDR3 DNA sequence: TGCGCCAGCAGCTTAACTAGCCAGCCGACCAAAGATACGCAGTATTTT. Its translation: CASSLTSQPTKDTQYF.

The J gene is TRBJ1-2, the V gene TRBV29-1, with 7 bases aligning to TRBD1. V was clipped by 6 bases and J by 6 bases; unmatched bases: 7. Germline V gene lookup returns CDR1 SQVTM and CDR2 ANQGSEA. CDR3 size: 12 residues. The chain's CDR3 is CSVARGADGYTF. Here the CDR3 DNA reads TGCAGCGTCGCCAGGGGGGCAGATGGCTACACCTTC. The whole variable domain, remainder taken from reference TRBV29-1 and TRBJ1-2, is SAVISQKPSRDICQRGTSLTIQCQVDSQVTMMFWYRQQPGQSLTLIATANQGSEATYESGFVIDKFPISRPNLTFSTLTVSNMSPEDSSIYLCSVARGADGYTFGSGTRLTVV.

This clonotype was counted only a few times. V usage is TRBV7-3 and J usage is TRBJ2-2; tentatively, D is TRBD1 or TRBD2 (5 bases each). CDR3 size: 17 residues. Between the trimmed V and J ends, which lost 5 bases and 4 bases, there was a span of 20 bases. Germline lookup yields CDR1 SGHTA and CDR2 FQGTGA. The CDR3 DNA is TGTGCCAGCAGCACCTTACCAGAGGCGAGGGGCACCGGGGAGCTGTTTTTT. Amino acids: CASSTLPEARGTGELFF.

The chain links TRBV12-5 to TRBJ1-1; 7 bases match TRBD1. The CDR3 is made up of 15 amino acids. From germline, CDR1 is LGHNT and CDR2 FRNRAP. The junction had 12 bases not matched to a gene; V was cut back by 3 bases and J by 8 bases. CDR3 protein: CASGFAEVGTVEAFF. The CDR3 DNA sequence: TGTGCTAGTGGTTTCGCCGAAGTCGGGACAGTAGAAGCTTTCTTT. Variable domain in full (rest from reference TRBV12-5 and TRBJ1-1): DARVTQTPRHKVTEMGQEVTMRCQPILGHNTVFWYRQTMMQGLELLAYFRNRAPLDDSGMPKDRFSAEMPDATLATLKIQPSEPRDSAVYFCASGFAEVGTVEAFFGQGTRLTVV.

This clonotype was observed a few times. V is TRBV7-9 and J is TRBJ2-5; TRBD2 matches at 8 bases. The trim removed 4 bases at V and 5 bases at J, leaving 3 bases unmatched. Germline V gives CDR1 SEHNR, CDR2 FQNEAQ (reference sequence). The CDR3 consists of 13 residues. CDR3 nucleotides: TGTGCCAGCAGCTCGGGACTAGGGGAGACCCAGTACTTC. Its protein is CASSSGLGETQYF.

The CDR3 DNA reads as TGTGCCAGCAGCCTAAACTGGACTAGCGGAGGAGATACGCAGTATTTT. It translates to CASSLNWTSGGDTQYF. The chain joins TRBV11-2 to TRBJ2-3, with TRBD2 matching 10 bases. Germline V gene sequence: CDR1 SGHAT, CDR2 FQNNGV. The V segment lost 5 bases and the J segment 5 bases; nucleotides outside the gene matches: 10. There are 16 residues in the CDR3.

In DNA form, the CDR3 reads TGTGCCAGCAGCTTTTACGGACAGGCGAAGGGCTACACCTTC. Protein product: CASSFYGQAKGYTF. V and J are TRBV6-5 and TRBJ1-2, with 7 bases lining up with TRBD1. Germline trimming cut 6 bases from V and 8 bases from J; bases unmatched to any gene: 12. Germline CDR1 reads MNHEY; CDR2 reads SVGAGI. This CDR3 spans 14 amino acids.

This clonotype was counted only a few times. This chain connects TRBV9 to TRBJ1-5; D unresolved. Germline CDR1 reads SGDLS; CDR2 reads YYNGEE. V lost 0 bases to trimming and J lost 2 bases, with 9 bases between them. The CDR3 totals 15 residues. Here the CDR3 reads CASSVEAYGNQPQHF. In nucleotides, the CDR3 is TGTGCCAGCAGCGTAGAGGCCTACGGCAATCAGCCCCAGCATTTT. Drawing the rest from reference TRBV9 and TRBJ1-5, the complete variable domain is DSGVTQTPKHLITATGQRVTLRCSPRSGDLSVYWYQQSLDQGLQFLIQYYNGEERAKGNILERFSAQQFPDLHSELNLSSLELGDSALYFCASSVEAYGNQPQHFGDGTRLSIL.

This clonotype was seen more than once but under ten times. J is TRBJ1-6 and V is TRBV7-8, with D perhaps matching TRBD1 (5 bases). The V end lost 0 bases, the J end lost 7 bases, and 10 bases lay between the germline ends. Germline CDR1 reads SGHVS; CDR2 reads FQNEAQ. CDR3 length equals 15 residues. CDR3 bases: TGTGCCAGCAGCTTAGCCCCAGGGAGCAATTCACCCCTCCACTTT. It is translated as CASSLAPGSNSPLHF.

This clonotype was recorded a few times. V gene TRBV4-1 combines with J gene TRBJ2-2, with D perhaps TRBD2 (6 bases). Trimming took off 1 base at V and 5 bases at J, with 11 bases between the two ends. Germline V gene data show CDR1 as MGHRA and CDR2 as YSYEKL. The CDR3 is 15 amino acids. The CDR3 is CASSQGPGTTGELFF. The CDR3 DNA is TGCGCCAGCAGCCAAGGGCCAGGGACTACCGGGGAGCTGTTTTTT.

This clonotype was counted only a few times. The CDR3 DNA is TGCGCCAGCAGCTTTGGACTAGCGGGGGATCAAGATACGCAGTATTTT. It yields the protein CASSFGLAGDQDTQYF. The rearrangement uses TRBV5-1 and TRBJ2-3, with 13 bases fitting TRBD2. The J segment lost 5 bases and the V segment lost 2 bases, leaving 5 bases of the junction unmatched. The CDR3 is 16 residues long. The germline CDR1 and CDR2 sequences are SGHRS and YFSETQ.